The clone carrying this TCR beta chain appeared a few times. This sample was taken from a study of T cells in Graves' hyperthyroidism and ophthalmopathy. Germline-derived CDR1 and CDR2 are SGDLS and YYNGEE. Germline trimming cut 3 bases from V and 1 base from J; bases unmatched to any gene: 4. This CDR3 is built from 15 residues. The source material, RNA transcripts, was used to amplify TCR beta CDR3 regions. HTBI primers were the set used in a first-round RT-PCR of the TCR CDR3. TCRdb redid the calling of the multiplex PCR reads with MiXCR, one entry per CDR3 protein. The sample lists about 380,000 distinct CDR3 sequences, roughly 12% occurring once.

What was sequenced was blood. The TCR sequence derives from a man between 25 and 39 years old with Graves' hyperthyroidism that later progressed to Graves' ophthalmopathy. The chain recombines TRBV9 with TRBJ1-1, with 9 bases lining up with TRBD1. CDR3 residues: CASSGHRGRNTEAFF. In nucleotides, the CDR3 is TGTGCCAGCAGCGGTCACAGGGGGCGGAACACTGAAGCTTTCTTT.